Sequencing of this T cell receptor beta chain was carried out in a study of control samples from healthy donors and cancer patients. Measured with immunoSEQ multiplex PCR; TCRdb has only the in-frame clones, and not every one. The profile shows roughly 120,000 clones, approximately 91% of them singletons. The length of the CDR3 is 16 residues. The material sequenced was blood. V gene TRBV21-1 combines with J gene TRBJ2-7; the table assigns TRBD2, which was not confirmed against the DNA. TRBV21-1 is recorded as a pseudogene. This TCR came from a woman between 18 and 30 years old in good health. CDR3 bases: TGTGCCAGCAACCTACCGGGACTAGAAGGGGGGTACGAGCAGTACTTC. The encoded protein is CASNLPGLEGGYEQYF.